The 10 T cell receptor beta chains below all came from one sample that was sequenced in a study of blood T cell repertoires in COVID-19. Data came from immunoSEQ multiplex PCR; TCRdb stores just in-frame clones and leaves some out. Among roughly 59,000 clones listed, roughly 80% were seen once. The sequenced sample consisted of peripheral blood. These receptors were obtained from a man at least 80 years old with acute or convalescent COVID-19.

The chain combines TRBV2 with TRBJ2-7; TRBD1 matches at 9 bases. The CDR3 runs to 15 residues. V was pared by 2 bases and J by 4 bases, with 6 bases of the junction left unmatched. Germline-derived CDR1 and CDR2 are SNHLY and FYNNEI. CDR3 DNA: TGTGCCAGCAGTGAAAGTTCGGGACAGGGTTACGAGCAGTACTTC. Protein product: CASSESSGQGYEQYF.

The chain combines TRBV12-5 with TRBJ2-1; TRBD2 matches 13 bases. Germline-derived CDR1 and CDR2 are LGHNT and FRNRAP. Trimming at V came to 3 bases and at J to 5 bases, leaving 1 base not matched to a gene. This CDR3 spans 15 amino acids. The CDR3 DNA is TGTGCTAGTGGTTTCGGGACTAGCGGGAACAATGAGCAGTTCTTC. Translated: CASGFGTSGNNEQFF.

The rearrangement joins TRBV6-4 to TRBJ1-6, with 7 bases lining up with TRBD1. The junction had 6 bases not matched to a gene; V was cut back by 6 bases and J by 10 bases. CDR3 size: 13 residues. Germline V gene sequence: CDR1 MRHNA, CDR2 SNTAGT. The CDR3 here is CASSFTGESPLHF. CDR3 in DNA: TGTGCCAGCAGCTTCACAGGGGAATCACCCCTCCACTTT.

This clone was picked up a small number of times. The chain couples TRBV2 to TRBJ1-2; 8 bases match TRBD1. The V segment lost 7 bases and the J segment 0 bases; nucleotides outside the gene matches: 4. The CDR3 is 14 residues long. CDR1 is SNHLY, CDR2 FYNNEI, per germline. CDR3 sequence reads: CASNGQGANYGYTF. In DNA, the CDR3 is TGTGCCAGCAACGGACAGGGTGCTAACTATGGCTACACCTTC.

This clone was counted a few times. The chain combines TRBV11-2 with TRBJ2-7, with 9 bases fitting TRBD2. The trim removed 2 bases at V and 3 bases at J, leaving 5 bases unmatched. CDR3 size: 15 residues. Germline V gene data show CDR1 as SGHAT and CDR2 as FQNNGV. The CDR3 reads CASSLLGSGSYEQYF. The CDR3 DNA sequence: TGTGCCAGCAGCTTATTGGGTAGCGGGAGCTACGAGCAGTACTTC.

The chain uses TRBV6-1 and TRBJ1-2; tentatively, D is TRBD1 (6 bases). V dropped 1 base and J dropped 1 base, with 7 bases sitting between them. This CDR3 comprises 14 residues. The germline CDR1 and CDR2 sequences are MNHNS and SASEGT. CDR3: CASSEGGLNYGYTF. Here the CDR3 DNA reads TGTGCCAGCAGTGAAGGGGGGCTTAACTATGGCTACACCTTC.

The CDR3 protein is CASSNGQSNEKLFF. The CDR3 DNA reads TGCGCCAGCAGCAACGGACAGTCTAATGAAAAACTGTTTTTT. The chain combines TRBV5-1 with TRBJ1-4; TRBD1 is a possible D gene (6 bases). Germline V CDR1 and CDR2: SGHRS, YFSETQ. This CDR3 is 14 amino acids long. V lost 4 bases, J lost 3 bases, and 10 bases lay in between. Using reference TRBV5-1 and TRBJ1-4 for the parts outside the CDR3, the full variable domain is KAGVTQTPRYLIKTRGQQVTLSCSPISGHRSVSWYQQTPGQGLQFLFEYFSETQRNKGNFPGRFSGRQFSNSRSEMNVSTLELGDSALYLCASSNGQSNEKLFFGSGTQLSVL.

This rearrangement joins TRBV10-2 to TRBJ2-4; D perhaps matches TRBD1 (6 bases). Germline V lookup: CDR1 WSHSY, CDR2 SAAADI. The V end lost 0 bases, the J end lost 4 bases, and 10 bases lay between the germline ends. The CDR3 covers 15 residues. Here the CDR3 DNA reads TGCGCCAGCAGTGAGTCAGTAGGACAGAAAAACATTCAGTACTTC. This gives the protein CASSESVGQKNIQYF.

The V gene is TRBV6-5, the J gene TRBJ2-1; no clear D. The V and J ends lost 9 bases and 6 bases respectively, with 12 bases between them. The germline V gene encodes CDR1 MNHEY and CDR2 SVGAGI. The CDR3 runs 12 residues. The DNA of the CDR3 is TGTGCCAGTAAACTCTACCCCAATGAGCAGTTCTTC. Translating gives CASKLYPNEQFF.

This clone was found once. In nucleotides, the CDR3 is TGCGCCAGCAGCTTGGAGGGACTAGCGGGCTACAATGAGCAGTTCTTC. As protein: CASSLEGLAGYNEQFF. This rearrangement joins TRBV5-1 to TRBJ2-1, with 12 bases aligning to TRBD2. The V gene end was trimmed by 0 bases and the J gene end by 3 bases; junction bases not matched to a gene: 1. This CDR3 has 16 amino acids. The germline gives CDR1 SGHRS, CDR2 YFSETQ.